The next 5 T cell receptor beta chains were all read from a single sample in a study of response to subunit inactivated influenza vaccine. Using its own MiXCR run on the RT-PCR reads, TCRdb lists one record per CDR3 protein. Of more than 500,000 distinct CDR3 sequences in the sample, about 10% were seen once. The same specimen was also included in a second study, on T cells expressing NK-cell markers. From that second work: The cDNA for TCR beta came from 5'RACE template switching with UMIs.

This sample comprised PBMCs from blood, obtained on the day of vaccination. The receptors originated from a man aged 45-65 years who received an inactivated influenza vaccine.

This chain uses TRBV20-1 with TRBJ1-6, with 8 nucleotides matching TRBD1. The trim removed 1 base at V and 9 bases at J, leaving 5 bases unmatched. Germline loops: CDR1 DFQATT, CDR2 SNEGSKA (reference sequence). This CDR3 is built from 14 residues. The CDR3 reads CSARAGTGTSPLHF. As DNA, the CDR3 is TGCAGTGCTAGAGCCGGGACAGGAACTTCACCCCTCCACTTT.

The genes are TRBV4-1 and TRBJ2-7, with D possibly being TRBD2 (6 bases). This CDR3 is 15 amino acids long. Deletions cut 5 bases from V and 2 bases from J, with 16 bases between. Germline-derived CDR1 and CDR2 are MGHRA and YSYEKL. CDR3 nucleotide sequence: TGCGCCAGCAGCGTTGGGACTCAAAAAACCTACGAGCAGTACTTC. Protein product: CASSVGTQKTYEQYF.

The rearrangement uses TRBV5-5 and TRBJ2-5, with D perhaps TRBD1 (6 bases). Trimming pared 3 bases from V and 1 base from J, leaving 13 bases between. CDR1 and CDR2 (germline): SGHKS, YYEKEE (reference sequence). The CDR3 is 15 amino acids. In nucleotides, the CDR3 is TGTGCCAGCAGCTCAGGGATGGGGGCCCAAGAGACCCAGTACTTC. Its protein product is CASSSGMGAQETQYF.

The V and J genes are TRBV6-5 and TRBJ2-3; D not certain. Per the germline V gene, CDR1 is MNHEY and CDR2 is SVGAGI. The germline V and J ends were trimmed by 2 bases and 0 bases, with 15 bases remaining between them. This CDR3 spans 17 amino acids. CDR3 sequence: CASSYGSAVSSTDTQYF. CDR3 in DNA: TGTGCCAGCAGTTACGGATCGGCGGTTTCTAGCACAGATACGCAGTATTTT.

The genes are TRBV12-3 or TRBV12-4 and TRBJ1-1, with D perhaps matching TRBD1 (6 bases). The CDR3 loop spans 12 amino acids. Trimming took off 7 bases at V and 5 bases at J, with 11 bases between the two ends. The CDR3 here is CASNRGATEAFF. The CDR3 DNA is TGTGCCAGCAATAGGGGGGCGACTGAAGCTTTCTTT.